This T cell receptor beta chain was recovered during a study of CD8 T cell repertoires and HIV-1 epitope variants. Study-level background: Twenty-five autologous and known Gag and Nef epitope variant peptides each stimulated T cells separately. Separate from the cultures, 1M uncultured T cells served as baseline.

The CDR3 is made up of 18 amino acids. The V and J ends lost 2 bases and 1 base respectively, with 17 bases between them. Per germline, CDR1 MNHNS and CDR2 SASEGT. Some clones are missing from TCRdb's copy, which holds only in-frame ones; the method was immunoSEQ multiplex PCR. The table records over 90,000 clones, approximately 70% of them present only once. The receptor was derived from a male donor with HIV. This rearrangement joins TRBV6-1 to TRBJ1-4, with no clear D. Source material: uncultured baseline CD8+ T cells from peripheral blood mononuclear cells (PBMCs). In nucleotides, the CDR3 is TGTGCCAGCAGTGAATTTAATTTCGAATTTGAAACTAATGAAAAACTGTTTTTT. It translates to CASSEFNFEFETNEKLFF.